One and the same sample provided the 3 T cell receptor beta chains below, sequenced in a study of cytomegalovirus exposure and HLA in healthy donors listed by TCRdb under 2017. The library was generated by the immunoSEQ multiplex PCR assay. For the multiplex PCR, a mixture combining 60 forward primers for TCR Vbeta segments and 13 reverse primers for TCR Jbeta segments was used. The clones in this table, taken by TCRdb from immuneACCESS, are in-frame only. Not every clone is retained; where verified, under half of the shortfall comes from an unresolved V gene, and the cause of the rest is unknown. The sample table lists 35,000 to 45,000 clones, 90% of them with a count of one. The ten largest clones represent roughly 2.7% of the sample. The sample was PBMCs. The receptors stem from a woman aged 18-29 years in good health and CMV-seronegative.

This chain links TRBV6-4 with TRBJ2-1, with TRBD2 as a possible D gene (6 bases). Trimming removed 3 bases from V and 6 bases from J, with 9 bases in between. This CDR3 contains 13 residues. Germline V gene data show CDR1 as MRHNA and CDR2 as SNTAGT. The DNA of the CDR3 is TGTGCCAGCAGTGAGCGGGAATTCAATGAGCAGTTCTTC. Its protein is CASSEREFNEQFF.

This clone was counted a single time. CDR3 loop: CASSGRTENGNTIYF. CDR3 in DNA: TGTGCCAGCAGTGGACGGACAGAAAATGGAAACACCATATATTTT. The chain employs TRBV28 and TRBJ1-3; D perhaps matches TRBD1 (6 bases). V was shortened by 5 bases and J by 3 bases, with 14 bases between the two germline ends. Germline V gene data show CDR1 as MDHEN and CDR2 as SYDVKM. This CDR3 comprises 15 residues.

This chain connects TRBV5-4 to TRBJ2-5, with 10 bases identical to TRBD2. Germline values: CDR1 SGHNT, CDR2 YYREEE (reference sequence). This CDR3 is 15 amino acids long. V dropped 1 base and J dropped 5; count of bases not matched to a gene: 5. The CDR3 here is CASSLSSGSWETQYF. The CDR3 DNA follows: TGTGCCAGCAGCTTGTCTAGCGGGAGTTGGGAGACCCAGTACTTC.